The rows below give T cell receptor beta chains drawn from one sample of a study of T cell responses to AZD1222 COVID-19 vaccine. Clones were sequenced by immunoSEQ multiplex PCR, and TCRdb holds only the in-frame ones, with some missing. This table holds 150,000 or so clones, almost 90% found once. The specimen comprised peripheral blood, sampled on day 0 of AZD1222 vaccination. These receptor sequences come from an adult in good health. Each CDR3 is given with its conserved first and last residue. D genes are given only for firm matches. Not all rows give a size; the values are once, few, many and, for expanded clones, a class.

CDR3 length	clone size	D gene	V gene	CDR3 protein
16	NA	TRBD1	TRBV6-5	CASSYGPTGGVETQYF
17	NA	NA	TRBV11-2	CASSPRRVRSSYNEQFF
12	NA	NA	TRBV27	CASRPAGKGYTF
16	NA	TRBD1	TRBV28	CASSPQGRGLIQPQHF
13	NA	NA	TRBV12-3/TRBV12-4	CASSLKRWETQYF
15	NA	NA	TRBV5-4	CASSLALASTDTQYF
14	NA	NA	TRBV7-2	CASSLRGQYYEQYF
12	NA	NA	TRBV30	CASSRDDTEAFF
15	once	NA	TRBV7-2	CASSLVGGTGNTIYF
14	NA	NA	TRBV30	CAWRDRSSGNTIYF
13	NA	NA	TRBV5-4	CASSLPGRSPLHF
14	few	NA	TRBV27	CASSLYPGIEKLFF
15	NA	TRBD2	TRBV7-2	CASSRSGGGTDTQYF
14	NA	NA	TRBV6-2/TRBV6-3	CASSYSGLNTEAFF
15	NA	NA	TRBV4-1	CASSARDSVTNVLTF
15	NA	TRBD1	TRBV6-1	CASSDGQGASDPQHF
15	NA	TRBD2	TRBV6-2/TRBV6-3	CASSQTSGRYNEQFF
14	NA	TRBD1	TRBV28	CASSSPGGQETQYF
13	NA	NA	TRBV30	CACRTDSNQPQHF
13	NA	NA	TRBV5-5	CASSLGQFSPLHF
15	NA	NA	TRBV14	CASSQVRGSYYGYTF
15	NA	TRBD2	TRBV6-4	CASSAGGPGTGELFF
13	NA	NA	TRBV5-4	CASSTDYHSEQFF
13	NA	NA	TRBV6-5	CASSPQSGNTIYF
15	once	TRBD2	TRBV20-1	CSASALAGVGGELFF
13	NA	NA	TRBV28	CASGIIGNYGYTF
14	NA	NA	TRBV10-3	CASQILAGNTEAFF
16	once	NA	TRBV9	CASSVVGSTTYNEQFF
13	NA	NA	TRBV28	CAAEGDLPYEQYF
17	once	NA	TRBV9	CATIKGGPLSSYNEQFF
16	NA	NA	TRBV3-1/TRBV3-2	CASSPYPGSGNNEQFF
13	NA	NA	TRBV11-2	CASSGVGFYGYTF
14	few	NA	TRBV11-2	CASSLDPKSTEAFF
16	once	NA	TRBV21-1	CASSKGPGESDQPQHF
13	NA	NA	TRBV6-5	CASSPGGPYGYTF
15	few	NA	TRBV5-1	CASSLARGFGNTIYF
14	NA	TRBD1	TRBV11-2	CASSSPRDSKGYTF
16	NA	TRBD1	TRBV28	CASTTSGTAKNSPLHF
15	NA	TRBD1	TRBV9	CASSVAGGQGSGYTF
11	NA	NA	TRBV12-3/TRBV12-4	CASRLENEQFF
14	NA	NA	TRBV18	CASSPSGNNSPLHF
13	few	TRBD1	TRBV12-3/TRBV12-4	CASSGQGYYGYTF
16	NA	NA	TRBV7-2	CASSPMGPRSGNTIYF
14	NA	NA	TRBV15	CATSPRRTPYEQYF
17	once	TRBD2	TRBV5-5	CASSLDLAGGPYNEQFF
16	NA	TRBD2	TRBV5-6	CASSLGSGGAEETQYF
17	NA	TRBD1	TRBV5-1	CASSWDPGTGLTGELFF
14	NA	TRBD1	TRBV11-1	CASSFAGTEYEQYF
14	NA	NA	TRBV9	CASSVGLSYNEQFF
13	NA	NA	TRBV5-1	CASSLVTSNTQYF
15	NA	NA	TRBV2	CASDNRGGRNEKLFF
14	NA	NA	TRBV4-3	CASSPRQRGQPQHF
15	NA	NA	TRBV6-5	CASSYSRGTREKLFF